This note documents a single T cell receptor beta chain sequence. This specimen belongs to a study of T cells after yellow fever vaccination. For the study at large: Some fractions had low cell numbers, and these were prepared with SMART-Seq v4 Ultra Low Input.

Using its own MiXCR run on the 5' RACE reads, TCRdb lists one record per CDR3 protein. The repertoire holds about 320,000 distinct CDR3 sequences, roughly 10% seen once, with roughly 3% in the top ten. This material consisted of CD4+ T cells sorted from PBMCs, taken 45 days after the yellow fever booster vaccination. This TCR derives from a man aged 18 to 30 who received the YFV17D yellow fever vaccine.

CDR3 in amino acids: CASSLGNGARDTQYF. The CDR3 DNA sequence: TGTGCCAGCAGCTTAGGTAACGGGGCTCGAGATACGCAGTATTTT. V usage is TRBV7-2 and J usage is TRBJ2-3, with D tentatively TRBD1 or TRBD2 (5 bases each). Trimming removed 1 base at V and 5 bases at J, with 13 bases between. Germline V gene data show CDR1 as SGHTA and CDR2 as FQGNSA. The CDR3 loop spans 15 amino acids.